The 3 T cell receptor beta chains reported below all come from one sample, sequenced in a study of vaccination effects on CD4 cells after COVID-19. Peptide-pool stimulation followed by sequencing identified expanded antigen-specific CD4+ clonotypes in the ViraFEST assay. Isolating CD4+ T cells followed more than 9 days of culture. Absence of prior SARS-CoV-2 infection characterized the vaccine recipients, who showed negative nucleocapsid antibodies. No antigen is known for these receptors. Assay: immunoSEQ multiplex PCR; the TCRdb copy retains only in-frame clones and omits some. The data hold about 73,000 clones, with 65% to 85% observed a single time. The source material was CD4+ T cells from PBMCs cultured with HCoV-NL63 spike peptides, sampled before COVID-19 vaccination. These receptors were taken from a human donor who received a COVID-19 vaccine.

The chain combines TRBV6-6 with TRBJ2-5; 8 bases align to TRBD2. The CDR3 runs 14 residues. V was pared by 6 bases and J by 1 base, with 4 bases of the junction left unmatched. Germline CDR1 is MNHNY and CDR2 is SVGAGI (reference sequence). This chain's CDR3 is CASSSAGGQETQYF. For the CDR3, the DNA is TGTGCCAGCAGCAGCGCGGGGGGCCAAGAGACCCAGTACTTC.

CDR3 sequence: CASPFNSVRGTKNTEAFF. CDR3 bases: TGTGCCAGCCCCTTCAACAGTGTCAGAGGGACCAAGAACACTGAAGCTTTCTTT. The chain couples TRBV5-8 to TRBJ1-1, with D maybe TRBD1 (5 bases). CDR3 size: 18 residues. Per the germline V gene, CDR1 is SGHTS and CDR2 is YDEGEE. V gave up 7 bases and J gave up 1 base, with 26 bases separating them.

This chain links TRBV5-5 with TRBJ2-7, with D maybe TRBD1 (5 bases). Per germline, CDR1 SGHKS and CDR2 YYEKEE (reference sequence). This CDR3 is 16 amino acids long. V was trimmed by 0 bases and J by 7 bases, leaving 20 bases between them. CDR3 region: CASSLAASAGSGEQYV. The CDR3 nucleotides are TGTGCCAGCAGCTTGGCCGCTTCGGCAGGGTCGGGTGAGCAGTACGTC.